The rows below give T cell receptor beta chains drawn from one sample of a study of T-cell reconstitution after alpha-beta-depleted transplantation in children. TCRdb called the PCR reads again in MiXCR, with one record for every CDR3 protein. The table lists 150,000 to 250,000 distinct CDR3 sequences, approximately 6% of them singletons. This sample comprised PBMCs, obtained before TCRalphabeta/CD19-depleted stem cell transplant. The receptors were sampled from a girl under three years old with combined immunodeficiency, due to receive a stem cell transplant. CDR3s include the opening cysteine and the closing phenylalanine or tryptophan. Fields, in order: D gene, V gene, clone size, J gene, CDR3 DNA, CDR3 protein. The D gene is left open where the match is weak. Clone size, where shown, is once, few, many, or a class for clones that have expanded.

d_gene: TRBD1; v_gene: TRBV4-3; abundance: -; j_gene: TRBJ2-7; CDR3nt: TGCGCCAGCAGCCAAGACCCTTCGGACAGGGGGGGGCACGAGCAGTACTTC; CDR3aa: CASSQDPSDRGGHEQYF
d_gene: -; v_gene: TRBV9; abundance: few; j_gene: TRBJ1-2; CDR3nt: TGTGCCAGCAGCGATATTTTGGGCTACACCTTC; CDR3aa: CASSDILGYTF
d_gene: -; v_gene: TRBV6-2/TRBV6-3; abundance: many; j_gene: TRBJ1-1; CDR3nt: TGTGCCAGCAGTTACGGGGGAGGAGGCACTGAAGCTTTCTTT; CDR3aa: CASSYGGGGTEAFF
d_gene: TRBD2; v_gene: TRBV7-3; abundance: many; j_gene: TRBJ2-1; CDR3nt: TGTGCCAGCAGCTCAACCACTAGCGGGGGGAACAATGAGCAGTTCTTC; CDR3aa: CASSSTTSGGNNEQFF
d_gene: -; v_gene: TRBV7-6; abundance: many; j_gene: TRBJ2-7; CDR3nt: TGTGCCAGCAGCCCAGATTGGGTTTCCTACGAGCAGTACTTC; CDR3aa: CASSPDWVSYEQYF
d_gene: TRBD2; v_gene: TRBV7-2; abundance: -; j_gene: TRBJ2-5; CDR3nt: TGTGCCAGCAGCTGGACTAGCTCAGACGAGACCCAGTACTTC; CDR3aa: CASSWTSSDETQYF
d_gene: TRBD1; v_gene: TRBV9; abundance: many; j_gene: TRBJ2-1; CDR3nt: TGTGCCAGCAGCGGGGGACAGGAGTACAATGAGCAGTTCTTC; CDR3aa: CASSGGQEYNEQFF
d_gene: TRBD1; v_gene: TRBV13; abundance: many; j_gene: TRBJ2-1; CDR3nt: TGTGCCAGCAGTCCAGACAGGGGGGTTCCGTTCTTC; CDR3aa: CASSPDRGVPFF
d_gene: TRBD2; v_gene: TRBV4-1; abundance: few; j_gene: TRBJ2-1; CDR3nt: TGCGCCAGCAGCCAAGCGCTAGCGGGAGGGAATGAGCAGTTCTTC; CDR3aa: CASSQALAGGNEQFF
d_gene: TRBD2; v_gene: TRBV4-2; abundance: many; j_gene: TRBJ2-3; CDR3nt: TGTGCCAGCAGCCCAGAACCTAGCGGGGGGGGCACAGATACGCAGTATTTT; CDR3aa: CASSPEPSGGGTDTQYF
d_gene: -; v_gene: TRBV27; abundance: many; j_gene: TRBJ2-7; CDR3nt: TGTGCCAGCAGTTTTGCGGCAGGGGCCATCTACGAGCAGTACTTC; CDR3aa: CASSFAAGAIYEQYF
d_gene: -; v_gene: TRBV27; abundance: many; j_gene: TRBJ1-2; CDR3nt: TGTGCCAGCAGTTTTGGCCCCTCCTTTGGGGGCTACACCTTC; CDR3aa: CASSFGPSFGGYTF
d_gene: TRBD2; v_gene: TRBV4-1; abundance: many; j_gene: TRBJ2-7; CDR3nt: TGCGCCAGCAGCCAAAGTATTCTAGCGGGGAGGTGGCAGTACTTC; CDR3aa: CASSQSILAGRWQYF
d_gene: TRBD1; v_gene: TRBV28; abundance: many; j_gene: TRBJ2-5; CDR3nt: TGTGCCAGCAGTTTACCCGGGACAGGGGAGACCCAGTACTTC; CDR3aa: CASSLPGTGETQYF
d_gene: TRBD2; v_gene: TRBV6-1; abundance: -; j_gene: TRBJ2-2; CDR3nt: TGTGCCAGCTCGATTAGCGGGAGGAGCACCGGGGAGCTGTTTTTT; CDR3aa: CASSISGRSTGELFF
d_gene: -; v_gene: TRBV3-1; abundance: many; j_gene: TRBJ2-7; CDR3nt: TGTGCCAGCAGCGTTGGGCGCAGTACCTACGAGCAGTACTTC; CDR3aa: CASSVGRSTYEQYF
d_gene: TRBD1; v_gene: TRBV6-1; abundance: many; j_gene: TRBJ2-1; CDR3nt: TGTGCCAGCCGTGAAATAATCTGGACAGGGGGCAATGAGCAGTTCTTC; CDR3aa: CASREIIWTGGNEQFF
d_gene: -; v_gene: TRBV3-1; abundance: few; j_gene: TRBJ2-2; CDR3nt: TGTGCCAGCAGCCAAGTGGGGGGCCACACCGGGGAGCTGTTTTTT; CDR3aa: CASSQVGGHTGELFF
d_gene: TRBD1; v_gene: TRBV12-3/TRBV12-4; abundance: -; j_gene: TRBJ2-5; CDR3nt: TGTGCCAGCACCTATGGCAGGGGGCGTCGGGAGACCCAGTACTTC; CDR3aa: CASTYGRGRRETQYF
d_gene: TRBD1; v_gene: TRBV7-6; abundance: many; j_gene: TRBJ1-1; CDR3nt: TGTGCCAGCAGCTTCGGACAGGGTACAAGCACTGAAGCTTTCTTT; CDR3aa: CASSFGQGTSTEAFF
d_gene: -; v_gene: TRBV7-8; abundance: few; j_gene: TRBJ2-3; CDR3nt: TGTGCCAGCAACCTGGGGTCCTTCTTGGTCCCAGATACGCAGTATTTT; CDR3aa: CASNLGSFLVPDTQYF
d_gene: -; v_gene: TRBV29-1; abundance: many; j_gene: TRBJ1-1; CDR3nt: TGCAGCGTCTGGGTCGGTGAAGCTTTCTTT; CDR3aa: CSVWVGEAFF
d_gene: -; v_gene: TRBV12-3/TRBV12-4; abundance: many; j_gene: TRBJ2-1; CDR3nt: TGTGCCAGCAGTTTTGGGGGACTCAGCTCCTACAATGAGCAGTTCTTC; CDR3aa: CASSFGGLSSYNEQFF
d_gene: -; v_gene: TRBV5-5; abundance: few; j_gene: TRBJ1-2; CDR3nt: TGTGCCAGCAGCTCAAGGGGGAGTACGAGTTATGGCTACACCTTC; CDR3aa: CASSSRGSTSYGYTF
d_gene: -; v_gene: TRBV27; abundance: many; j_gene: TRBJ2-3; CDR3nt: TGTGCCAGCAGTTTTGTAGCGCCCATCACAGATACGCAGTATTTT; CDR3aa: CASSFVAPITDTQYF
d_gene: -; v_gene: TRBV9; abundance: many; j_gene: TRBJ2-1; CDR3nt: TGTGCCAGCAGCTTCAAGGGGAATGAGCAGTTCTTC; CDR3aa: CASSFKGNEQFF
d_gene: TRBD2; v_gene: TRBV2; abundance: many; j_gene: TRBJ2-7; CDR3nt: TGTGCCAGCAGTGAAGGATCTAGCGGGAGTTACGAGCAGTACTTC; CDR3aa: CASSEGSSGSYEQYF
d_gene: -; v_gene: TRBV29-1; abundance: many; j_gene: TRBJ2-3; CDR3nt: TGCAGCGGTAGATCCCCCCGTGGCACAGATACGCAGTATTTT; CDR3aa: CSGRSPRGTDTQYF
d_gene: -; v_gene: TRBV7-8; abundance: many; j_gene: TRBJ1-1; CDR3nt: TGTGCCAGCAGCTTAGGGTGGGGGCAGGGTCACACTGAAGCTTTCTTT; CDR3aa: CASSLGWGQGHTEAFF
d_gene: -; v_gene: TRBV7-6; abundance: many; j_gene: TRBJ2-1; CDR3nt: TGTGCCAGCAGTCATCCCGAGGAACAGGGAGACAATGAGCAGTTCTTC; CDR3aa: CASSHPEEQGDNEQFF
d_gene: -; v_gene: TRBV9; abundance: -; j_gene: TRBJ2-2; CDR3nt: TGTGCCAGCAGCGTTCCCGGGGAGCTGTTTTTT; CDR3aa: CASSVPGELFF
d_gene: -; v_gene: TRBV28; abundance: many; j_gene: TRBJ2-2; CDR3nt: TGTGCCAGCAGTTTAGGGACATCGACTAGGGCGGTCGGGGAGCTGTTTTTT; CDR3aa: CASSLGTSTRAVGELFF
d_gene: -; v_gene: TRBV12-3/TRBV12-4; abundance: many; j_gene: TRBJ2-3; CDR3nt: TGTGCCAGCACCCCTTCGAGCACAGATACGCAGTATTTT; CDR3aa: CASTPSSTDTQYF
d_gene: -; v_gene: TRBV6-2/TRBV6-3; abundance: many; j_gene: TRBJ2-7; CDR3nt: TGTGCCAGCAGTCGGACTCCCCCCTACGAGCAGTACTTC; CDR3aa: CASSRTPPYEQYF
d_gene: TRBD1; v_gene: TRBV27; abundance: many; j_gene: TRBJ2-7; CDR3nt: TGTGCCAGCAGCTCAGAGTGGGACAGGGGCCTCTACGAGCAGTACTTC; CDR3aa: CASSSEWDRGLYEQYF
d_gene: -; v_gene: TRBV20-1; abundance: many; j_gene: TRBJ1-6; CDR3nt: TGCAGTGCTGGACAGCCGCTACCGAATTCACCCCTCCACTTT; CDR3aa: CSAGQPLPNSPLHF
d_gene: TRBD1; v_gene: TRBV6-5; abundance: many; j_gene: TRBJ1-5; CDR3nt: TGTGCCAGCAGTTACGGGGCGGGACAGGGATATTATCAGCCCCAGCATTTT; CDR3aa: CASSYGAGQGYYQPQHF
d_gene: -; v_gene: TRBV5-1; abundance: many; j_gene: TRBJ2-1; CDR3nt: TGCGCCAGCAGCTTGCTCTGGCAGGGGAGCAATGAGCAGTTCTTC; CDR3aa: CASSLLWQGSNEQFF
d_gene: -; v_gene: TRBV27; abundance: many; j_gene: TRBJ2-5; CDR3nt: TGTGCCAGCAGTCCGTTATCCGTCGGGACCCAGTACTTC; CDR3aa: CASSPLSVGTQYF
d_gene: -; v_gene: TRBV2; abundance: many; j_gene: TRBJ2-3; CDR3nt: TGTGCCAGCAGTCGACAGCCCCTCTACACAGATACGCAGTATTTT; CDR3aa: CASSRQPLYTDTQYF
d_gene: TRBD2; v_gene: TRBV6-5; abundance: many; j_gene: TRBJ2-2; CDR3nt: TGTGCCAGCAGTTACTTTCAATTGACTAGCGGAAGGGAGTCCGGGGAGCTGTTTTTT; CDR3aa: CASSYFQLTSGRESGELFF
d_gene: TRBD1; v_gene: TRBV29-1; abundance: many; j_gene: TRBJ1-2; CDR3nt: TGCAGCGTTGGGGACAGAAACTCCGTTCTCTATGGCTACACCTTC; CDR3aa: CSVGDRNSVLYGYTF
d_gene: -; v_gene: TRBV10-3; abundance: many; j_gene: TRBJ2-7; CDR3nt: TGTGCCATCAGTGAGTCGTTAGACCTGGGGGAGCAGTACTTC; CDR3aa: CAISESLDLGEQYF
d_gene: -; v_gene: TRBV11-3; abundance: many; j_gene: TRBJ2-1; CDR3nt: TGTGCCAGCAGCCCTAGGAGAAGGGATGAGCAGTTCTTC; CDR3aa: CASSPRRRDEQFF
d_gene: -; v_gene: TRBV13; abundance: -; j_gene: TRBJ2-7; CDR3nt: TGTGCCAGCAGCTTCACTCTCTTCCGGGACGTGGCGGGGACGAAGAGCTCCTACGAGCAGTACTTC; CDR3aa: CASSFTLFRDVAGTKSSYEQYF
d_gene: -; v_gene: TRBV7-9; abundance: many; j_gene: TRBJ1-2; CDR3nt: TGTGCCAGCAGCTTAGGGCCGGGGCTCGACTATGGCTACACCTTC; CDR3aa: CASSLGPGLDYGYTF
d_gene: TRBD1; v_gene: TRBV28; abundance: many; j_gene: TRBJ1-5; CDR3nt: TGTGCCAGCAGTCCCGGGACAGGGTTTCAGCCCCAGCATTTT; CDR3aa: CASSPGTGFQPQHF
d_gene: -; v_gene: TRBV7-9; abundance: many; j_gene: TRBJ1-1; CDR3nt: TGTGCCAGCAGCCAAGACGACACCATGAACACTGAAGCTTTCTTT; CDR3aa: CASSQDDTMNTEAFF
d_gene: -; v_gene: TRBV20-1; abundance: many; j_gene: TRBJ2-3; CDR3nt: TGCAGTGCGCGAAGCGGCTTCCCCACAGATACGCAGTATTTT; CDR3aa: CSARSGFPTDTQYF
d_gene: -; v_gene: TRBV7-6; abundance: few; j_gene: TRBJ2-3; CDR3nt: TGTGCCAGCAGCTTAGGCTGGGGGGCGGTCGGAGATACGCAGTATTTT; CDR3aa: CASSLGWGAVGDTQYF
d_gene: -; v_gene: TRBV20-1; abundance: many; j_gene: TRBJ2-1; CDR3nt: TGCGCCCAGACCGGGAGAGTCTCCTACAATGAGCAGTTCTTC; CDR3aa: CAQTGRVSYNEQFF
d_gene: -; v_gene: TRBV14; abundance: many; j_gene: TRBJ2-2; CDR3nt: TGTGCCAGCAGCCAAGATCAGGGGGGATTTTCCGGGGAGCTGTTTTTT; CDR3aa: CASSQDQGGFSGELFF
d_gene: -; v_gene: TRBV11-1; abundance: many; j_gene: TRBJ2-1; CDR3nt: TGTGCCAGCAGCCCCCGGCGGCTATCGGAAGTAATAAGCTCCTACAATGAGCAGTTCTTC; CDR3aa: CASSPRRLSEVISSYNEQFF